The next 19 T cell receptor beta chains were all read from a single sample in a study of blood T cell repertoires in COVID-19. Some clones are missing from TCRdb's copy, which holds only in-frame ones; the method was immunoSEQ multiplex PCR. The table has about 220,000 clones, around 83% seen once. Sequencing input: peripheral blood. The origin of the receptors is a man aged 40-55 years who had recovered from COVID-19.

This chain uses TRBV9 with TRBJ2-7; TRBD2 matches at 15 bases. This CDR3 contains 17 residues. Germline CDR1 and CDR2: SGDLS and YYNGEE. The junction had 7 bases not matched to a gene; V was cut back by 0 bases and J by 6 bases. CDR3 region: CASSVDGLAGGLGEQYF. The CDR3, as DNA: TGTGCCAGCAGCGTAGATGGACTAGCGGGAGGGTTAGGCGAGCAGTACTTC.

This sequence joins TRBV11-3 and TRBJ1-1; possibly TRBD1 for D (6 bases). The CDR3 totals 18 residues. Trimming stripped 0 bases from V and 1 base from J, with 18 bases between. CDR1 is SGHNT and CDR2 is YENEEA in the germline V gene. DNA for the CDR3: TGTGCCAGCAGCTTAGAGCCCGGCAGGGGATATCAGAACACTGAAGCTTTCTTT. It encodes CASSLEPGRGYQNTEAFF. The entire variable domain, with the rest obtained from reference TRBV11-3 and TRBJ1-1, is as follows: EAGVVQSPRYKIIEKKQPVAFWCNPISGHNTLYWYLQNLGQGPELLIRYENEEAVDDSQLPKDRFSAERLKGVDSTLKIQPAELGDSAVYLCASSLEPGRGYQNTEAFFGQGTRLTVV.

Many counts were recorded for this clone. CDR3 protein: CASSAPGHRLYGYTF. The CDR3 nucleotides are TGTGCCAGCAGCGCCCCGGGACACCGCCTCTATGGCTACACCTTC. The rearrangement uses TRBV7-2 and TRBJ1-2; TRBD1 is a possible D gene (6 bases). The CDR3 loop spans 15 amino acids. Germline lookup yields CDR1 SGHTA and CDR2 FQGNSA. The V and J ends lost 5 bases and 4 bases respectively, with 17 bases between them. Variable domain in full (rest from reference TRBV7-2 and TRBJ1-2): GAGVSQSPSNKVTEKGKDVELRCDPISGHTALYWYRQSLGQGLEFLIYFQGNSAPDKSGLPSDRFSAERTGGSVSTLTIQRTQQEDSAVYLCASSAPGHRLYGYTFGSGTRLTVV.

This chain connects TRBV29-1 to TRBJ2-5; a weak D match, TRBD2 (6 bases). V lost 8 bases, J lost 3 bases, and 19 bases lay in between. Per germline, CDR1 SQVTM and CDR2 ANQGSEA. There are 14 residues in the CDR3. Here the CDR3 reads CSLTFNTGEETQYF. CDR3 bases: TGCAGCTTAACCTTCAATACGGGGGAAGAGACCCAGTACTTC.

The V call is TRBV21-1, the J call TRBJ1-3; no check of the table's D call, TRBD1, against the DNA was made. TRBV21-1 is designated a pseudogene. CDR3 length: 14 amino acids. Written as DNA, the CDR3 is TGTGCCAGCAGCAAGGGACAGGGCGGAAACACCATATATTTT. Protein sequence: CASSKGQGGNTIYF.

The rearrangement links TRBV5-1 to TRBJ1-1, with D maybe TRBD1 (6 bases). Germline CDR1 and CDR2: SGHRS and YFSETQ. The germline V and J ends were trimmed by 4 bases and 6 bases, with 13 bases remaining between them. The CDR3 extends over 13 amino acids. The CDR3 nucleotides read TGCGCCAGCAGCATACAGGGCCTGGCTGAAGCTTTCTTT. It encodes CASSIQGLAEAFF. The variable domain in full, with the rest retrieved from reference TRBV5-1 and TRBJ1-1, is KAGVTQTPRYLIKTRGQQVTLSCSPISGHRSVSWYQQTPGQGLQFLFEYFSETQRNKGNFPGRFSGRQFSNSRSEMNVSTLELGDSALYLCASSIQGLAEAFFGQGTRLTVV.

The V gene is TRBV3-1 (or the pseudogene TRBV3-2), the J gene TRBJ2-3; TRBD2 matches at 8 bases. From germline, CDR1 is LGHDT and CDR2 YNNKEL (reference sequence). CDR3 size: 12 residues. V was clipped by 6 bases and J by 8 bases; unmatched bases: 4. CDR3 bases: TGTGCCAGCAGGCGGGGGGAAGGTACGCAGTATTTT. Its protein product is CASRRGEGTQYF.

CDR3 loop: CASSDQGRGSYNEQFF. CDR3 DNA: TGTGCCAGCAGTGATCAGGGAAGGGGCTCCTACAATGAGCAGTTCTTC. This sequence joins TRBV6-1 and TRBJ2-1, with TRBD1 as a possible D gene (5 bases). V was pared by 3 bases and J by 0 bases, with 12 bases between. This CDR3 is built from 16 residues. Germline loops: CDR1 MNHNS, CDR2 SASEGT.

V gene TRBV4-3 combines with J gene TRBJ1-2, with 8 bases aligning to TRBD1. Germline V gives CDR1 LGHNA, CDR2 YSLEER. Trimming at V came to 6 bases and at J to 5 bases, leaving 17 bases not matched to a gene. The CDR3 contains 17 residues. Here the CDR3 DNA reads TGCGCCAGCAGGGGGACCTTGGACAGGGTTAGTGGGTATGGCTACACCTTC. It translates to CASRGTLDRVSGYGYTF.

The rearrangement joins TRBV29-1 to TRBJ2-1; perhaps TRBD2 as D (5 bases). The length of the CDR3 is 13 residues. CDR1 is SQVTM and CDR2 is ANQGSEA in the germline V gene. The CDR3 DNA follows: TGCAGTTTTTCCGGGATCAGCTACAATGAGCAGTTCTTC. Translating gives CSFSGISYNEQFF.

The J gene is TRBJ1-4, the V gene TRBV29-1; TRBD1 matches 8 bases. The CDR3 is 13 amino acids. Germline CDR1 reads SQVTM; CDR2 reads ANQGSEA. Trimming removed 5 bases from V and 5 bases from J; junction bases left unmatched: 4. Here the CDR3 reads CSVRTGGNEKLFF. CDR3 DNA sequence: TGCAGCGTTCGAACAGGGGGGAATGAAAAACTGTTTTTT.

The chain employs TRBV7-6 and TRBJ2-5; D might be TRBD1 (6 bases). CDR1 SGHVS and CDR2 FNYEAQ come from the germline V gene. The CDR3 covers 15 residues. Trimming left V 0 bases short and J 5 bases short, with 13 bases between. The chain's CDR3 is CASSLALTGRETQYF. For the CDR3, the DNA is TGTGCCAGCAGCTTAGCCCTAACAGGGCGTGAGACCCAGTACTTC.

This chain joins TRBV9 and TRBJ1-1, with D tentatively TRBD1 (5 bases). This CDR3 is built from 12 residues. Looked up from germline, CDR1 is SGDLS and CDR2 is YYNGEE. V lost 3 bases and J 6 bases, leaving 9 bases between the germline ends. CDR3 DNA: TGTGCCAGCAGCGGGCGGGACCCTGAAGCTTTCTTT. This translates into CASSGRDPEAFF.

The DNA for the CDR3 is TGCGCCAGCAGCCAAGAGTCGGGATTCACCGGGGAGCTGTTTTTT. Its translation is CASSQESGFTGELFF. This chain uses TRBV4-3 with TRBJ2-2, with D tentatively TRBD2 (5 bases). The germline V gene encodes CDR1 LGHNA and CDR2 YSLEER. The V end was cut by 0 bases, the J end by 4 bases, with 9 bases between. This CDR3 comprises 15 residues.

The gene calls are TRBV9 and TRBJ1-2; no clear D. From germline, CDR1 is SGDLS and CDR2 YYNGEE. The length of the CDR3 is 14 residues. Trimming cost V 4 bases and J 0 bases, with 10 bases left between them. CDR3 in amino acids: CASSPLGANYGYTF. CDR3 nucleotides: TGTGCCAGCAGCCCCCTCGGGGCTAACTATGGCTACACCTTC.

This chain joins TRBV6-5 and TRBJ1-2; a weak D match, TRBD1 (5 bases). The germline V and J ends were trimmed by 5 bases and 4 bases, with 17 bases remaining between them. Per germline, CDR1 MNHEY and CDR2 SVGAGI. CDR3 length: 15 residues. CDR3 bases: TGTGCCAGCAGTCGAGACAGCCTGTCCCCCTATGGCTACACCTTC. Translated: CASSRDSLSPYGYTF.

This rearrangement joins TRBV20-1 to TRBJ2-1; no definite D call. The CDR3 extends over 10 amino acids. Trimming took off 3 bases at V and 9 bases at J, with 6 bases between the two ends. Germline V gene data show CDR1 as DFQATT and CDR2 as SNEGSKA (reference sequence). CDR3 in amino acids: CSASPGEQFF. CDR3 coding DNA: TGCAGTGCTAGTCCAGGTGAGCAGTTCTTC.

The chain is built from TRBV3-1 (or the pseudogene TRBV3-2) and TRBJ1-3; a weak D match, TRBD1 (5 bases). The germline V gene encodes CDR1 LGHDT and CDR2 YNNKEL (reference sequence). This CDR3 comprises 15 residues. Between the trimmed V and J ends, which lost 0 bases and 2 bases, there was a span of 8 bases. The CDR3 reads CASSQDRVPGNTIYF. The CDR3 nucleotides are TGTGCCAGCAGCCAAGACAGGGTTCCTGGAAACACCATATATTTT.

The chain joins TRBV19 to TRBJ1-5, with 9 bases lining up with TRBD1. The CDR3 is 16 amino acids. With 3 bases clipped from V and 5 bases from J, the junction kept 8 bases outside the gene matches. CDR1 LNHDA and CDR2 SQIVND come from the germline V gene (reference sequence). In nucleotides, the CDR3 is TGTGCCAGTAGTATCGAGGGGACAGGGTTCTATCAGCCCCAGCATTTT. Translation: CASSIEGTGFYQPQHF.